This is a list of T cell receptor beta chains from one sample in a study of post-analysis software for immune sequencing data. TCRdb ran MiXCR on the PCR reads and lists one entry per CDR3 protein. The sample gives a few hundred thousand distinct CDR3 sequences, 39% of which show up once; around 8% is in the top ten. Sequencing was performed on blood. The receptor source for this set is a girl aged 2 to 9 with multiple sclerosis. CDR3s include the opening cysteine and the closing phenylalanine or tryptophan. D genes are given only for firm matches. Size is stated for part of the rows, as once, few or many counts, or as a class when the clone is expanded.

clone size	V gene	J gene	D gene	CDR3 protein	CDR3 DNA
few	TRBV14	TRBJ2-1	TRBD2	CARRSGGASNEQFF	TGTGCCAGGAGAAGCGGGGGGGCCTCGAATGAGCAGTTCTTC
-	TRBV28	TRBJ1-1	TRBD1	CASSLGGQGGTEAFF	TGTGCCAGCAGTTTGGGGGGACAGGGAGGCACTGAAGCTTTCTTT
few	TRBV29-1	TRBJ2-1	-	CSVDRFGDEQFF	TGCAGCGTTGATCGGTTCGGCGATGAGCAGTTCTTC
-	TRBV10-2	TRBJ2-1	-	CASSRRQVYNEQFF	TGCGCCAGCAGTAGAAGGCAGGTATACAATGAGCAGTTCTTC
few	TRBV5-6	TRBJ1-5	TRBD1	CASSTGQGIQPQHF	TGTGCCAGCAGCACGGGACAGGGTATACAGCCCCAGCATTTT
few	TRBV12-3/TRBV12-4	TRBJ2-1	TRBD2	CASTPIAGGDNEQFF	TGTGCCAGCACCCCGATAGCGGGAGGAGACAATGAGCAGTTCTTC
many	TRBV29-1	TRBJ2-7	TRBD2	CSVDLAGGGAYEQYF	TGCAGCGTCGACCTAGCGGGAGGAGGTGCCTACGAGCAGTACTTC
-	TRBV6-5	TRBJ2-1	TRBD1	CASSYYRGQGGEQFF	TGTGCCAGCAGTTACTACAGGGGGCAGGGTGGTGAGCAGTTCTTC
few	TRBV9	TRBJ2-1	-	CASSVTPAGAEQFF	TGTGCCAGCAGCGTAACGCCTGCGGGGGCTGAGCAGTTCTTC
-	TRBV6-1	TRBJ1-1	-	CASSAQENTEAFF	TGTGCCAGCAGTGCGCAGGAGAACACTGAAGCTTTCTTT
-	TRBV10-3	TRBJ2-1	TRBD1	CAISESPGGVSNEQFF	TGTGCCATCAGTGAGTCGCCAGGGGGAGTATCCAATGAGCAGTTCTTC
-	TRBV5-8	TRBJ2-7	TRBD2	CASSPGRDVYEQYF	TGTGCCAGCAGCCCGGGGAGGGACGTCTACGAGCAGTACTTC
-	TRBV6-5	TRBJ1-2	TRBD1	CATQRAGGLSGYTF	TGTGCCACCCAGAGAGCAGGGGGCTTGAGTGGCTACACCTTC
-	TRBV7-2	TRBJ1-5	-	CASSFEVTAHQPQHF	TGTGCCAGCAGCTTCGAGGTGACAGCTCATCAGCCCCAGCATTTT
-	TRBV20-1	TRBJ2-7	-	CSARDQKDSYEQYF	TGCAGTGCTAGAGATCAGAAAGATTCCTACGAGCAGTACTTC
-	TRBV12-3/TRBV12-4	TRBJ2-3	-	CASSFPTSEDTDTQYF	TGTGCCAGCAGTTTCCCGACTAGTGAAGATACAGATACGCAGTATTTT
once	TRBV29-1	TRBJ1-4	-	CSVTLQVPYGAESGELFF	TGCAGCGTTACACTCCAGGTACCATATGGTGCCGAATCAGGAGAACTGTTTTTT
-	TRBV10-3	TRBJ2-4	-	CAISEKRTLARNIQYF	TGTGCCATCAGTGAGAAGCGGACCTTAGCCAGAAACATTCAGTACTTC
-	TRBV28	TRBJ1-2	-	CASSLGRRERSYTF	TGTGCCAGCAGTTTGGGTCGCAGGGAGAGAAGCTACACCTTC